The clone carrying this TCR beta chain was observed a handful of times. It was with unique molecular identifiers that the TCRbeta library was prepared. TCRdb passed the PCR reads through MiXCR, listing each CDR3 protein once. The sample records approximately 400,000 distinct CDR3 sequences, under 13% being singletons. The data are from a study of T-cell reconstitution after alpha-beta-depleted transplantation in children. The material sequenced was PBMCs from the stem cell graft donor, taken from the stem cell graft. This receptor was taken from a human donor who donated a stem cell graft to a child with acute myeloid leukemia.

The CDR3 spells CSARPGSVNYGYTF. The CDR3, as DNA: TGCAGTGCCAGACCGGGTTCTGTTAACTATGGCTACACCTTC. The rearrangement joins TRBV20-1 to TRBJ1-2; D is ambiguous. The CDR3 has 14 residues. The germline gives CDR1 DFQATT, CDR2 SNEGSKA (reference sequence). V lost 6 bases and J 1 base, leaving 15 bases between the germline ends.